These 18 T cell receptor beta chains came from one sample sequenced in a study of T cells expressing NK-cell markers. TCRdb re-called the 5' RACE reads; one entry per CDR3 protein, DNA not given. This listing includes 550,000 or so distinct CDR3 sequences. The source material was blood T cells: a sorted CD56 or NKG2C T cell subset, CD4+ or CD8+ T cells, or bulk PBMC T cells (not recorded which). All receptors come from a man aged 18 to 35 in good health.

The genes are TRBV5-1 and TRBJ2-1; the D gene TCRdb calls, TRBD2, cannot be checked with no DNA. Looked up from germline, CDR1 is SGHRS and CDR2 is YFSETQ. CDR3 length: 19 residues. CDR3 in amino acids: CASSLVVGKSGASYNEQFF.

CDR3 in amino acids: CASSFYPGTVSSYEQYF. The chain recombines TRBV12-3 or TRBV12-4 with TRBJ2-7; the D call of TRBD2 rests on TCRdb alone, since no DNA is present to check it. This CDR3 contains 17 residues.

The chain uses TRBV28 and TRBJ2-7; TCRdb's assignment of TRBD1 cannot be checked, as there is no DNA. The CDR3 contains 17 residues. Germline values: CDR1 MDHEN, CDR2 SYDVKM. Here the CDR3 reads CASPPVGRGVGLDEQYF. Looking up the rest from reference TRBV28 and TRBJ2-7 gives the full variable domain: DVKVTQSSRYLVKRTGEKVFLECVQDMDHENMFWYRQDPGLGLRLIYFSYDVKMKEKGDIPEGYSVSREKKERFSLILESASTNQTSMYLCASPPVGRGVGLDEQYFGPGTRLTVT.

This chain's CDR3 is CASRGEGTNYGYTF. The rearrangement joins TRBV5-1 to TRBJ1-2; TCRdb gives TRBD1 as the D gene, but with no DNA this cannot be confirmed. The CDR3 length is 14 residues. Per germline, CDR1 SGHRS and CDR2 YFSETQ.

The genes are TRBV25-1 and TRBJ1-4; the D call of TRBD1 rests on TCRdb alone, since no DNA is present to check it. In germline, CDR1 is MGHDK, CDR2 SYGVNS. The CDR3 contains 14 residues. CDR3 sequence reads: CASSGDSRREKLFF. The whole variable domain, remainder taken from reference TRBV25-1 and TRBJ1-4, is EADIYQTPRYLVIGTGKKITLECSQTMGHDKMYWYQQDPGMELHLIHYSYGVNSTEKGDLSSESTVSRIRTEHFPLTLESARPSHTSQYLCASSGDSRREKLFFGSGTQLSVL.

The J gene is TRBJ2-5, the V gene TRBV29-1; TCRdb gives TRBD1 as the D gene, but with no DNA this cannot be confirmed. The CDR3 contains 11 residues. Germline assignment: CDR1 SQVTM and CDR2 ANQGSEA. CDR3 protein: CSVGESEGQYF.

The V and J genes are TRBV5-1 and TRBJ2-1; TCRdb reports TRBD2, a call that lacks DNA to check it against. CDR3 length: 16 residues. Germline loops: CDR1 SGHRS, CDR2 YFSETQ. CDR3: CASSLPTAGGRDEQFF.

The V and J genes are TRBV15 and TRBJ2-3; TCRdb outputs TRBD1, but without DNA this stays unchecked. This CDR3 comprises 18 residues. CDR1 and CDR2 (germline): LNHNV, YYDKDF (reference sequence). CDR3 in amino acids: CATSRDPLTGFGTDTQYF.

This CDR3 reads CASSPQLAGVDIQYF. The genes are TRBV12-3 or TRBV12-4 and TRBJ2-4; TCRdb indicates TRBD2, and absent DNA this call remains unverified. This CDR3 region has 15 residues.

The rearrangement links TRBV18 to TRBJ1-5. Germline CDR1 reads KGHSH; CDR2 reads LQKENI. CDR3 length: 15 amino acids. The CDR3 protein is CASSSRGAGNQPQHF.

The chain uses TRBV29-1 and TRBJ1-1. This CDR3 region has 14 residues. The germline V gene encodes CDR1 SQVTM and CDR2 ANQGSEA. CDR3 loop: CSVEAVPGQPEAFF.

V is TRBV7-6 and J is TRBJ2-3; TCRdb returns TRBD1, unconfirmable since there is no DNA. CDR3 length: 14 amino acids. The germline V gene encodes CDR1 SGHVS and CDR2 FNYEAQ. This chain's CDR3 is CASRRQGYTDTQYF.

V usage is TRBV5-1 and J usage is TRBJ1-1. The CDR3 length is 13 residues. The germline V gene has CDR1 SGHRS and CDR2 YFSETQ. CDR3 region: CASTGSQNTEAFF.

V gene TRBV5-4 combines with J gene TRBJ2-1; TCRdb's D gene call, TRBD2, goes unchecked for lack of DNA. The germline V gene has CDR1 SGHNT and CDR2 YYREEE (reference sequence). This CDR3 is built from 14 residues. CDR3 sequence reads: CASRWEGVGNEQFF.

The chain combines TRBV29-1 with TRBJ2-6; TCRdb's assignment of TRBD1 cannot be checked, as there is no DNA. CDR1 and CDR2 from the germline V gene are SQVTM and ANQGSEA. The CDR3 consists of 15 residues. The CDR3 loop is CSVEDWDLGANVLTF. The variable domain in full, completed from reference TRBV29-1 and TRBJ2-6, reads SAVISQKPSRDICQRGTSLTIQCQVDSQVTMMFWYRQQPGQSLTLIATANQGSEATYESGFVIDKFPISRPNLTFSTLTVSNMSPEDSSIYLCSVEDWDLGANVLTFGAGSRLTVL.

The chain has TRBV20-1 and TRBJ2-1; TCRdb's D call, TRBD1, is unchecked because there is no DNA. CDR3 length equals 14 residues. Germline V CDR1 and CDR2: DFQATT, SNEGSKA (reference sequence). The CDR3 sequence: CSARRGPLYNEQFF.

The rearrangement joins TRBV5-1 to TRBJ2-3; TCRdb's D call of TRBD2 is untestable without DNA. The CDR3 is 15 residues long. In germline, CDR1 is SGHRS, CDR2 YFSETQ. CDR3 residues: CASSPPRGVGDTQYF.

The chain couples TRBV7-8 to TRBJ2-4; no DNA is available, so the TRBD2 call from TCRdb remains unchecked. Germline lookup yields CDR1 SGHVS and CDR2 FQNEAQ. This CDR3 has 14 residues. CDR3 region: CASSSGRGRDIQYF.